What follows is one T cell receptor beta chain and its context. The V end lost 8 bases, the J end lost 1 base, and 14 bases lay between the germline ends. There are 14 residues in the CDR3. Germline CDR1 is MNHEY and CDR2 is SMNVEV (reference sequence). Original data processing: Reference gene primer amplification gave estimated nucleated cell counts. Generated by immunoSEQ multiplex PCR, the TCRdb table keeps only in-frame clones and is missing some. V, J and clone size derive from that table, while D and trimming were established from the DNA sequence. The data contain 34,000 or so clones, roughly nine tenths of them singletons. The entry originates in a study of blood T cell repertoires in COVID-19. Study overall: COVID-19 samples collected from the United States, Italy and Spain covered acute and convalescent phases. From T cells, B-cell-depleted T cells, or PBMCs came the material, which was cDNA or gDNA.

V and J are TRBV27 and TRBJ2-5, with a weak D call TRBD1 (6 bases). The source material was peripheral blood. The receptor's source is a man in his 60s with active or convalescent COVID-19. CDR3 sequence: CASGLDRLQETQYF. CDR3 coding DNA: TGTGCCAGCGGATTAGACAGGCTCCAAGAGACCCAGTACTTC.